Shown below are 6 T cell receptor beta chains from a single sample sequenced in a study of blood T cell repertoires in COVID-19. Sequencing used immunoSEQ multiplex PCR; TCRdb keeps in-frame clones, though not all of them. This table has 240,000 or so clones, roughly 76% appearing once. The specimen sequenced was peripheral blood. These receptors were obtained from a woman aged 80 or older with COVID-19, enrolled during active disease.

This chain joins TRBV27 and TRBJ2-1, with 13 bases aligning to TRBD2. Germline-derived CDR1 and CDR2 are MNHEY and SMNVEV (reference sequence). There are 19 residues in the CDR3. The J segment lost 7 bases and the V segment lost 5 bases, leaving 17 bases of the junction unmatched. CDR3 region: CASSLPGLAGQRVGNEQFF. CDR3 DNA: TGTGCCAGCAGTCTACCGGGACTAGCGGGGCAAAGGGTAGGAAATGAGCAGTTCTTC.

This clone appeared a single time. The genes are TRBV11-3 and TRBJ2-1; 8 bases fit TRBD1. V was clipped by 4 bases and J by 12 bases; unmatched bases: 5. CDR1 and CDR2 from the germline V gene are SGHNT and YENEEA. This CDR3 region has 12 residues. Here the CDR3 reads CASSSDRGRQFF. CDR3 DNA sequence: TGTGCCAGCAGCTCCGACAGGGGTCGGCAGTTCTTC.

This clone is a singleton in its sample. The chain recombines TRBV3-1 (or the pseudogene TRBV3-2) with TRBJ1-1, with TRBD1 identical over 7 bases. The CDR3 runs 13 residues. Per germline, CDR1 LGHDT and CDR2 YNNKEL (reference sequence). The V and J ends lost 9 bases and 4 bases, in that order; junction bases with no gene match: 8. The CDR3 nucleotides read TGTGCCAGTCGCTACAGGGGAACCACTGAAGCTTTCTTT. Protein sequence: CASRYRGTTEAFF.

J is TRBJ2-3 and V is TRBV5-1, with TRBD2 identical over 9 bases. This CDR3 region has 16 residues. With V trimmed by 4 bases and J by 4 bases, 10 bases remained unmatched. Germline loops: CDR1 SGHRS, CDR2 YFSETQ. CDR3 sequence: CASSPRSGRAPDTQYF. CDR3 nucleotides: TGCGCCAGCAGCCCCCGTAGCGGGAGAGCTCCAGATACGCAGTATTTT. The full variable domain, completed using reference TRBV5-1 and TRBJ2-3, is KAGVTQTPRYLIKTRGQQVTLSCSPISGHRSVSWYQQTPGQGLQFLFEYFSETQRNKGNFPGRFSGRQFSNSRSEMNVSTLELGDSALYLCASSPRSGRAPDTQYFGPGTRLTVL.

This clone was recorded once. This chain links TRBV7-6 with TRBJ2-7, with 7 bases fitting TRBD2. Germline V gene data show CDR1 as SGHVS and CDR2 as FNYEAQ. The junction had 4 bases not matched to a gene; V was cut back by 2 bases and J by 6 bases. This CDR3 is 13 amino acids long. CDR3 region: CASSLPSGGEQYF. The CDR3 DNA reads TGTGCCAGCAGCTTACCTTCGGGGGGCGAGCAGTACTTC.

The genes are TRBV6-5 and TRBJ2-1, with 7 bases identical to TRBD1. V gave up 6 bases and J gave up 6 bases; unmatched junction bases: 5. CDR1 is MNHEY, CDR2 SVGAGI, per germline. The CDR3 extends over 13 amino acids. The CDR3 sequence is CASSLGGLNEQFF. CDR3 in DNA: TGTGCCAGCAGCCTAGGGGGCCTCAATGAGCAGTTCTTC.